The rows below give T cell receptor beta chains drawn from one sample of a study of T-cell reconstitution after alpha-beta-depleted transplantation in children. TCRdb re-called the PCR reads through MiXCR, storing one row per CDR3 protein. This sample carries approximately 79,000 distinct CDR3 sequences, approximately 18% of them seen once, and the ten largest clones take about 47%. The material was PBMCs, mostly from graft donor cells, obtained 360 days after TCRalphabeta/CD19-depleted stem cell transplant. Every receptor here comes from a male patient between 2 and 10 years old who had a stem cell transplant for acute lymphoblastic leukemia, so the T cells may come from the graft donor. Each CDR3 is given without its conserved first and last residue. Clone size is shown for a subset of rows, as once, few, many or a class of expanded clone.

J gene	clone size	V gene	CDR3 protein
TRBJ2-1	few	TRBV12-3/TRBV12-4	ASSLSWIWNEQF
TRBJ2-7	few	TRBV27	ASSLWGLAGGPHEQY
TRBJ2-1	few	TRBV20-1	SARSGAGGSGRHEQF
TRBJ2-5	.	TRBV12-3/TRBV12-4	AWAGRGPQETQY
TRBJ2-7	.	TRBV27	ASSYGTGSSDEQY
TRBJ2-1	many	TRBV6-5	ASSFRDRYYNEQF
TRBJ2-5	.	TRBV4-2	ASSQDTPGDQETQY
TRBJ2-1	.	TRBV12-3/TRBV12-4	ASTPSSAFSNEQF
TRBJ2-1	.	TRBV5-1	ASSTLSSYNEQF
TRBJ2-5	.	TRBV5-1	AGSLGHRQETQY
TRBJ1-1	.	TRBV4-1	ASSRMGTGASNTEAF
TRBJ2-2	few	TRBV9	ASSVAAGELF
TRBJ1-4	.	TRBV6-5	ASGGRHNEKLF
TRBJ2-2	.	TRBV12-3/TRBV12-4	ASSLAIGGKYTGELF
TRBJ2-7	.	TRBV9	ASSASGMRFDEQY
TRBJ2-7	.	TRBV7-9	ASSLGGTGHYEQY
TRBJ2-3	few	TRBV7-6	ASRPYGDTQY
TRBJ2-2	.	TRBV29-1	SVGVLSGTNTGELF
TRBJ2-1	.	TRBV6-1	ASSGGWVREQF
TRBJ2-1	few	TRBV11-1	ASSLGFGTGVVRSYNEQF
TRBJ2-1	.	TRBV24-1	ATSDPGLAGADEQF
TRBJ1-5	many	TRBV6-1	ASSSTGQPNQPQH
TRBJ2-1	few	TRBV3-1	ASSHRTSGSGNEQF
TRBJ2-1	many	TRBV12-3/TRBV12-4	ASSRRLAGYNEQF
TRBJ1-1	.	TRBV5-1	ASSLVEGGEAF
TRBJ2-1	few	TRBV27	ASSPMPLTSGRHNEQF
TRBJ2-7	few	TRBV9	ASSVANGAGGGSYEQY
TRBJ2-1	few	TRBV3-1	ASSQGVVANGQF
TRBJ2-3	.	TRBV24-1	ATSEKGGDTQY
TRBJ2-2	.	TRBV7-9	ASSLDPRAGELF
TRBJ2-7	.	TRBV7-9	ASSLVRWDRGIYEQY